This TCR beta chain was recorded in a study of T cell responses to AZD1222 COVID-19 vaccine. Notes on the study in general: Spike-spanning, vaccine-associated CD4 TCRs were dominant at 160-218 and 743-854. Only a handful of AZD1222 recipients were seropositive at baseline. Donors were chiefly white British, with a greater number of females, and clonal diversity was perhaps underestimated.

Pooled together were second doses at about 4 or about 12 weeks. TCRdb keeps only in-frame clones here, not all; method: immunoSEQ multiplex PCR. The sample consists of around 270,000 clones, 85% to 95% of them appearing once. The length of the CDR3 is 14 residues. Trimming pared 0 bases from V and 0 bases from J, leaving 7 bases between. Germline values: CDR1 SGHRS, CDR2 YFSETQ. As for this clone: Its antigen is unidentified. Other DNA sequences in the sample encode the same CDR3.

The material was peripheral blood, obtained 28 days after the second AZD1222 dose. The rearrangement joins TRBV5-1 to TRBJ2-7; TRBD1 is a possible D gene (5 bases). The sequence derives from an adult who received the AZD1222 COVID-19 vaccine. In DNA, the CDR3 is TGCGCCAGCAGCTTGGACAGGAGCTCCTACGAGCAGTACTTC. Translating gives CASSLDRSSYEQYF.